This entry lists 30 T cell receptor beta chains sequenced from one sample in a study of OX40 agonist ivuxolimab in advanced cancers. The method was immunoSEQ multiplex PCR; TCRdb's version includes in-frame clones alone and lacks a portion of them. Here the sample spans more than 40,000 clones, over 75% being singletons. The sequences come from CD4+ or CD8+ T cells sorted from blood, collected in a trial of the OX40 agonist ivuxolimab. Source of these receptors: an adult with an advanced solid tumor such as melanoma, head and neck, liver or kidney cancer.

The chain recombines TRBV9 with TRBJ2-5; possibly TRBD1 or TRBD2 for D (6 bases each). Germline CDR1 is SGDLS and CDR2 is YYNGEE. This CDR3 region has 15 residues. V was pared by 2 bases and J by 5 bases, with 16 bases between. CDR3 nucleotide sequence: TGTGCCAGCAGCGTTGGGGGGACAAGCTGGGAGACCCAGTACTTC. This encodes CASSVGGTSWETQYF.

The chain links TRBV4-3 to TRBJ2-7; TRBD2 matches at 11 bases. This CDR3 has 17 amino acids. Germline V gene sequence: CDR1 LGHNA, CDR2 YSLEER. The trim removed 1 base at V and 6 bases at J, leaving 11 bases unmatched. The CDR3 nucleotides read TGCGCCAGCAGCCAAGGGCTAGCGGGGGGACTTGGATTCGAGCAGTACTTC. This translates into CASSQGLAGGLGFEQYF.

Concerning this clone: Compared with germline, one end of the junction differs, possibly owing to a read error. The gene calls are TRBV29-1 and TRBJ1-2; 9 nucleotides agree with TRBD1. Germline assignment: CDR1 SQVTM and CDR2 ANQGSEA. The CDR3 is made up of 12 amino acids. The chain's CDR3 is CSVGQGDYGHTF. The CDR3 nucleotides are TGCAGCGTTGGACAGGGGGACTATGGCCACACCTTC. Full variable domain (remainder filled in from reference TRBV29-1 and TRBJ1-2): SAVISQKPSRDICQRGTSLTIQCQVDSQVTMMFWYRQQPGQSLTLIATANQGSEATYESGFVIDKFPISRPNLTFSTLTVSNMSPEDSSIYLCSVGQGDYGHTFGSGTRLTVV.

DNA for the CDR3: TGTGCCAGCAGCTTAAATAATCCGAACACTGAAGCTTTCTTT. As protein: CASSLNNPNTEAFF. The chain combines TRBV7-9 with TRBJ1-1; D not resolved. The V gene's germline CDR1 is SEHNR and CDR2 FQNEAQ (reference sequence). The CDR3 has 14 amino acids. V was shortened by 2 bases and J by 1 base, with 8 bases between the two germline ends.

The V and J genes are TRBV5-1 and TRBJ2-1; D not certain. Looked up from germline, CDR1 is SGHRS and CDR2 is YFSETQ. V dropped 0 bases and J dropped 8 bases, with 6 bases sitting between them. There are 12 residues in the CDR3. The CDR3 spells CASSLVVDEQFF. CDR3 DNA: TGCGCCAGCAGCTTGGTTGTTGATGAGCAGTTCTTC.

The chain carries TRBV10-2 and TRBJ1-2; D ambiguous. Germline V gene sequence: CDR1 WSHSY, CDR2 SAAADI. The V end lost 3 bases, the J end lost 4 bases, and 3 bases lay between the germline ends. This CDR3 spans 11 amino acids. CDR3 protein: CASSDGYGYTF. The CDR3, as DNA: TGCGCCAGCAGTGACGGCTATGGCTACACCTTC.

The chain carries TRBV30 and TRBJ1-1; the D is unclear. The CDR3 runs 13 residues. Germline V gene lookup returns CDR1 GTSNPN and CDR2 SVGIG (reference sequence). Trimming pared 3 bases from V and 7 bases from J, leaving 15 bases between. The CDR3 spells CAWSPPVEDEAFF. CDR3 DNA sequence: TGTGCCTGGAGCCCCCCGGTAGAGGATGAAGCTTTCTTT.

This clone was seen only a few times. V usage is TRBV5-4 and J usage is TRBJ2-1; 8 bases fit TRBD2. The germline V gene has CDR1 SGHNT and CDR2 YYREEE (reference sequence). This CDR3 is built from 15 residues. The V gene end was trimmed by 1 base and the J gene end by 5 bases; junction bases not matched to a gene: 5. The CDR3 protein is CASSLRGGLNNEQFF. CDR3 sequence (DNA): TGTGCCAGCAGCTTGCGGGGGGGTTTGAACAATGAGCAGTTCTTC.

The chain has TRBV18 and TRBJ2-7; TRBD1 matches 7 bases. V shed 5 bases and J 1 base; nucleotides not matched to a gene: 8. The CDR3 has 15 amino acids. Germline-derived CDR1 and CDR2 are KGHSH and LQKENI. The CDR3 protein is CASSGSGTESYEQYF. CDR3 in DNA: TGTGCCAGCTCAGGGTCAGGGACAGAATCCTACGAGCAGTACTTC.

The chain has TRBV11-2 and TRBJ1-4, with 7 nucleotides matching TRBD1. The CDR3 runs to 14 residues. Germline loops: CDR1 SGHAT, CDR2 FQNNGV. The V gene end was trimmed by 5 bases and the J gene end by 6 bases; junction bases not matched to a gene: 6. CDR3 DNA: TGTGCCAGCAGCACAACAGGGGCCCATGAAAAACTGTTTTTT. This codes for CASSTTGAHEKLFF.

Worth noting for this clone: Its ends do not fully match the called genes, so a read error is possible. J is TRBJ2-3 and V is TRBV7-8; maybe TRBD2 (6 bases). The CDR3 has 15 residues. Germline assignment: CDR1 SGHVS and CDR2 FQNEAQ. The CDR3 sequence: CASSLRDLNTHTQFF. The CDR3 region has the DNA TGTGCCAGCAGCTTGCGGGACTTAAATACGCATACGCAGTTTTTT.

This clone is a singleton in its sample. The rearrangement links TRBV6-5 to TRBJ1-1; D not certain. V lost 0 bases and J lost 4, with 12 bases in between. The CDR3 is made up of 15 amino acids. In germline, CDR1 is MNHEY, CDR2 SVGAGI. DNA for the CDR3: TGTGCCAGCAGTTACTCGGGCCGGTGGGGCACTGAAGCTTTCTTT. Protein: CASSYSGRWGTEAFF.

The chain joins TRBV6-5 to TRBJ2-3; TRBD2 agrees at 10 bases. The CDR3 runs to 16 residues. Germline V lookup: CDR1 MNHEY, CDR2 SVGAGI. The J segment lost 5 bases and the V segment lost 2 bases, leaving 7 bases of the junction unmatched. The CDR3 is CASSYGSGGHGDTQYF. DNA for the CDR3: TGTGCCAGCAGTTACGGTAGCGGGGGGCATGGAGATACGCAGTATTTT.

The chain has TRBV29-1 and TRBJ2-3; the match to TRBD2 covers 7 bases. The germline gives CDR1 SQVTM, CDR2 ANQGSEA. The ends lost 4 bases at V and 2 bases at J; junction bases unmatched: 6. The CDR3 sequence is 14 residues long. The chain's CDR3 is CSVAASGPTDTQYF. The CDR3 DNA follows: TGCAGCGTTGCCGCTAGCGGACCCACAGATACGCAGTATTTT.

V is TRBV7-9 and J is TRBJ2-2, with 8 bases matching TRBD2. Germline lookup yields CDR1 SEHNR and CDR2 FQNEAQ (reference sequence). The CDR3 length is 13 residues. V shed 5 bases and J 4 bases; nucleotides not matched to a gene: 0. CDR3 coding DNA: TGTGCCAGCAGCCGGGGGGGCACCGGGGAGCTGTTTTTT. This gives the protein CASSRGGTGELFF.

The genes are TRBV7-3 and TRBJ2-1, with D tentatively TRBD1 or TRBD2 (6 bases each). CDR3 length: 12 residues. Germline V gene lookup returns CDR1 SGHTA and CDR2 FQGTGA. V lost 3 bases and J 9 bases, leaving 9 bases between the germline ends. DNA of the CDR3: TGTGCCAGCAGCTTGGGGGGCGGTGAGCAGTTCTTC. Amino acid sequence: CASSLGGGEQFF.

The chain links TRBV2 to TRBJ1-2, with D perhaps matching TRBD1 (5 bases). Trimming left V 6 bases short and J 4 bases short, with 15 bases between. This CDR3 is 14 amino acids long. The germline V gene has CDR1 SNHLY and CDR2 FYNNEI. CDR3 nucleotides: TGTGCCAGCAGACATGACGGGGGGGGCTATGGCTACACCTTC. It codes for CASRHDGGGYGYTF.

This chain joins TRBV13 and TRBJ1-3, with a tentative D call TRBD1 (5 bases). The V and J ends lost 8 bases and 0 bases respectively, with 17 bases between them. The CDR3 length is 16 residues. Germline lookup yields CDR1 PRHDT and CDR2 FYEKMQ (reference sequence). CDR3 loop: CASQKRRENSGNTIYF. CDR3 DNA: TGTGCCAGCCAAAAGCGCAGGGAAAACTCTGGAAACACCATATATTTT.

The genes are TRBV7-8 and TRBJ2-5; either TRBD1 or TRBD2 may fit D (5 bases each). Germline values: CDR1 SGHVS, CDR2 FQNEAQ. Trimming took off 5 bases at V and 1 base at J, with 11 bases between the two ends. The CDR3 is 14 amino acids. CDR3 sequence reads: CASSNRGGQETQYF. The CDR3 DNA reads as TGTGCCAGCAGCAATCGTGGGGGCCAAGAGACCCAGTACTTC.

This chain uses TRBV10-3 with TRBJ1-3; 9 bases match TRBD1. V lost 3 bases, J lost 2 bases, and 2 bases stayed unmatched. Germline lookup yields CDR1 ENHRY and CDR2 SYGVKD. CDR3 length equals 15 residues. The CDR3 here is CAISDRQGAGNTIYF. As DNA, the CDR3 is TGTGCCATCAGTGATCGACAGGGGGCTGGAAACACCATATATTTT.

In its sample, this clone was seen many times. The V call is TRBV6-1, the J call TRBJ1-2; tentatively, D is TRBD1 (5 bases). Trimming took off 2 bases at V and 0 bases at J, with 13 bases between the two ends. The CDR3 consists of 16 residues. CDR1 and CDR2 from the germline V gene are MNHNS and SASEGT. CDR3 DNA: TGTGCCAGCAGTGAAAGGGCTGAGGGGTCTAACTATGGCTACACCTTC. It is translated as CASSERAEGSNYGYTF.

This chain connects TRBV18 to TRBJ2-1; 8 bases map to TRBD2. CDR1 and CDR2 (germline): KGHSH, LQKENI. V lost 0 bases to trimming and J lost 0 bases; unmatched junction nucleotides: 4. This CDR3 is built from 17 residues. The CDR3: CASSPPSSGGSYNEQFF. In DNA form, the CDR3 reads TGTGCCAGCTCACCACCGTCAAGCGGGGGCTCCTACAATGAGCAGTTCTTC.

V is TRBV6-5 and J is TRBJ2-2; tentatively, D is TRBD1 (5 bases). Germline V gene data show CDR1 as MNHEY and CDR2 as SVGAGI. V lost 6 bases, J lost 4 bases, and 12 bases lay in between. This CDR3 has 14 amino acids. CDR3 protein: CASRPQGVTGELFF. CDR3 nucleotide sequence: TGTGCCAGCAGGCCCCAAGGGGTCACCGGGGAGCTGTTTTTT.

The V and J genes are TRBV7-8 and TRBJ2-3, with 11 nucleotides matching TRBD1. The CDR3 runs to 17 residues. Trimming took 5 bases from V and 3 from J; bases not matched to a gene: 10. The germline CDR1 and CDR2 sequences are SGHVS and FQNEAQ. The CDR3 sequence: CASSPRQGTGGTDTQYF. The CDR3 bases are TGTGCCAGCAGCCCCCGTCAAGGGACAGGGGGGACAGATACGCAGTATTTT.

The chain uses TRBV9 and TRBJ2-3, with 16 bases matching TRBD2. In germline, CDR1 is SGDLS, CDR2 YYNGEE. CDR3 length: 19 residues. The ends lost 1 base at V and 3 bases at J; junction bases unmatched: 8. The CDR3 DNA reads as TGTGCCAGCAGCGTAAGGGGACTAGCGGGGGGGAGCGGGACAGATACGCAGTATTTT. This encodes CASSVRGLAGGSGTDTQYF.

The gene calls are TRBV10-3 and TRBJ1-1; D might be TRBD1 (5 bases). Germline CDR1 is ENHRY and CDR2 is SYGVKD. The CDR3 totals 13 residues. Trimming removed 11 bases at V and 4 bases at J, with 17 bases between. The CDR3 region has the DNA TGTGCCTCAAGGGGAGGGTTGGGCACTGAAGCTTTCTTT. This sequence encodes CASRGGLGTEAFF.

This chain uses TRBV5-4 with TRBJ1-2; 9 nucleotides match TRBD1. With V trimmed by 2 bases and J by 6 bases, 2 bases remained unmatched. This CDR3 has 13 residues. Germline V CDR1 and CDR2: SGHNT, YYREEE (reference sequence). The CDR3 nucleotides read TGTGCCAGCAGCTTTGACAGGGGGGATGGCTACACCTTC. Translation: CASSFDRGDGYTF.

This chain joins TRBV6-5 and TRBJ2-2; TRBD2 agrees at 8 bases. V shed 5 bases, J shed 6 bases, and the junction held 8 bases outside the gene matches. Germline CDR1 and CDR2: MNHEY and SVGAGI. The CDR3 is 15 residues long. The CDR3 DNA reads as TGTGCCAGCAGTGCTATAGCGGGAAGTCCCGGGGAGCTGTTTTTT. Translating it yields CASSAIAGSPGELFF.

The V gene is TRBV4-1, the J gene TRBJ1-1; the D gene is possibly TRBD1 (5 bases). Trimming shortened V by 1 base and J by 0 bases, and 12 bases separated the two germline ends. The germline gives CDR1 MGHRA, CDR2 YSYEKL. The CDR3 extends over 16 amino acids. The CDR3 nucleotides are TGCGCCAGCAGCCAAGGTGGTGGGGGACTGAACACTGAAGCTTTCTTT. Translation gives CASSQGGGGLNTEAFF.

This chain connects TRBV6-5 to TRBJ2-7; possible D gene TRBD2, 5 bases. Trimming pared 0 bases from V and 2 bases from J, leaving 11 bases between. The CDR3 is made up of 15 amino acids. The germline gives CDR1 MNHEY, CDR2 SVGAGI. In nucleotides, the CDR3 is TGTGCCAGCAGTTACTCGTATACCGGGACCTACGAGCAGTACTTC. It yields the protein CASSYSYTGTYEQYF.